This T cell receptor (beta chain) is from a study of monozygotic twins with inflammatory bowel disease (dated by TCRdb to about 2019). For context, the study as a whole: A total of some 28 monozygotic twin pairs were included in the full study, comprising nine German pairs (four IBD-concordant, five IBD-discordant) and 19 IBD-discordant Danish pairs. The search for disease-associated traits relied mainly on comparing, within discordant pairs, IBD patients with their genetically identical healthy co-twins. Each individual had, on average, about 151 000 unique TCRalpha sequences and 181 000 unique TCRbeta sequences available for analysis.

The CDR3 starts with the cysteine, ends with the phenylalanine, and has 18 residues. Only the protein is on record. From each donor, an approximately 2.5 ml peripheral blood sample was drawn into PAXgene tubes and stored at -80 degrees C. Total RNA was isolated from whole blood with the PAXgene blood miRNA kit on an automated QIAcube, without T cell sorting. Deep TCRalpha and TCRbeta repertoire profiling with unique molecular barcoding was performed on peripheral blood of monozygotic twin pairs concordant or discordant for inflammatory bowel disease. For every twin pair, smoking habits were documented, and each individual was categorised as a current, former or never smoker. The library was built by means of 5' RACE. Preparation of each TCR library used 3,000 to 4,000 ng of total RNA. For each sample, cDNA synthesis was carried out in eight separate reactions using SMARTScribe reverse transcriptase. Unique molecular identifiers containing a 6-nucleotide sample barcode were introduced through template switching during cDNA synthesis. TCRalpha and TCRbeta cDNA was amplified by two nested PCRs of about 15 and 9 cycles, with bead purification after each PCR. Before amplification, the cDNA was both treated with uracil DNA-glycosylase and purified with the QIAquick PCR purification kit. The second PCR added Illumina TruSeq-compatible adapters along with sample-specific barcodes. TapeStation and Qubit were used to check library quality and concentration, and 4 to 6 ng of each library went into the pool. Sequencing of pooled libraries was carried out on an Illumina HiSeq2500 single-index Rapid Run using 2 x 100 bp reads and custom sequencing primers. As for the original processing: UMI-based consensus assembly with MiGEC version 1.2.6 was used to correct PCR and sequencing errors. MiXCR version 2.1.1 handled V(D)J alignment, clonotype assembly and CDR3 extraction. To normalise gene usage, clonotype sharing and MAIT/NKT TCR abundance, the top 1000, 10 000 and 20 000 clonotypes in each sample were analysed. After downsampling to 27 000 UMIs, diversity was calculated as the inverse Simpson index using the vegan R package. Paired Mann-Whitney U tests were applied to discordant twin pairs, with Benjamini-Hochberg correction for multiple testing. After TCRdb reprocessed the reads, each CDR3 protein sequence was kept as one row, without DNA. The V and J calls, along with clone size, are taken from TCRdb and not from the paper's own processing. The sample's clone listing holds hundreds of thousands of distinct CDR3 sequences. Of the sample, about 2.2% is held by the ten largest clones.

In regard to this clonotype: Its antigen remains unidentified.

Study-wide findings and limitations: Fewer clonotypes were shared with other individuals by IBD patients than by healthy twins, most markedly in patients showing signs of disease activity. Concordant and discordant twins showed no difference in repertoire similarity, possibly because of limited statistical power. TCRbeta repertoire diversity, by inverse Simpson index, was decreased in IBD patients compared with their healthy co-twins. Differing immunosuppressive treatments among patients may have added background noise and inter-individual variability to the repertoires. Distinction between different T cell subtypes could not be achieved in the analysis. The results gave no support for a single strong signal or clonotype linked to IBD.

Sequencing was carried out using blood. The rearrangement combines TRBV12-3 or TRBV12-4 with TRBJ2-1; as DNA is missing, the TRBD2 call by TCRdb cannot be tested. The clonotype comes from a human donor with ulcerative colitis or Crohn's disease, or a healthy co-twin of an affected twin (not recorded which). The CDR3 reads CASSHLSSLAGVWDEQFF.